The rows below give T cell receptor beta chains drawn from one sample of a study of blood T cell repertoires in COVID-19. Here immunoSEQ multiplex PCR was the method, and the copy in TCRdb shows in-frame clones only, minus some. The table lists around 170,000 clones, 90% to 95% of them singletons. Sequenced material: peripheral blood. Every receptor here comes from a man in his fifties or sixties with acute or convalescent COVID-19. The CDR3 runs from the conserved cysteine through the conserved F or W. The order of the fields is D gene, V gene, J gene, CDR3 protein. D genes are given only for firm matches.

>.|TRBV7-2|TRBJ2-2
CASSFRVNTGELFF
>.|TRBV19|TRBJ1-2
CASSRVDKGYTF
>TRBD1|TRBV18|TRBJ2-7
CASSPPTGARDEQYF
>.|TRBV5-1|TRBJ1-2
CASSFDGRENYGYTF
>TRBD1|TRBV24-1|TRBJ1-5
CATSDPGGAGNQPQHF
>.|TRBV5-5|TRBJ2-7
CASSLGGAALYEQYF
>TRBD2|TRBV5-1|TRBJ2-1
CASSLSGRLDEQFF
>TRBD1|TRBV5-1|TRBJ1-4
CASSPDRGYNEKLFF
>.|TRBV5-1|TRBJ2-1
CASSSGEYNEQFF
>.|TRBV6-6|TRBJ2-2
CASSLAVAFTGELFF
>.|TRBV6-1|TRBJ1-5
CASSDPGRAGNQPQHF
>TRBD1|TRBV4-1|TRBJ1-5
CASSQDLTGPYQPQHF
>.|TRBV10-3|TRBJ1-6
CAISGGRDNSPLHF
>.|TRBV3-1/TRBV3-2|TRBJ1-3
CASTTGTPGNTIYF
>.|TRBV9|TRBJ2-3
CASKTGSGLSTDTQYF
>TRBD2|TRBV20-1|TRBJ2-7
CSASDGTSGSTYEQYF
>TRBD1|TRBV9|TRBJ2-3
CASSVSSGGIADTQYF
>.|TRBV10-3|TRBJ1-1
CAISESGATAFF
>.|TRBV2|TRBJ2-2
CASSEAGRGYSGELFF
>.|TRBV4-1|TRBJ2-5
CASSQDQETQYF
>TRBD2|TRBV9|TRBJ2-5
CASSVAFSGRAWETQYF
>TRBD1|TRBV28|TRBJ2-5
CASSKWDRGRETQYF
>.|TRBV1|TRBJ1-1
CTGPVRQGPLSGAFF
>.|TRBV4-3|TRBJ1-1
CASSQFSGTMNTEAFF
>TRBD1|TRBV28|TRBJ1-6
CASSPRGQGDNSPLHF
>TRBD2|TRBV19|TRBJ2-2
CASSQAAGVGAGELFF
>.|TRBV3-1/TRBV3-2|TRBJ2-2
CASSQPPWATENTGELFF
>.|TRBV2|TRBJ1-1
CASRIKGITEAFF